These 32 T cell receptor beta chains were all obtained from the same sample, sequenced in a study of cytomegalovirus exposure and HLA in healthy donors. It was with 60 Vbeta and 13 Jbeta primers that the PCR ran. Clones were read by immunoSEQ multiplex PCR, and TCRdb kept only the in-frame ones, dropping some. Seen in this sample are about 88,000 clones; the ten most common clones hold 5.5%. Sequencing used PBMCs. The source is a girl aged 10 to 17 in good health and CMV-seropositive.

The V and J genes are TRBV5-1 and TRBJ2-5; 8 positions match TRBD2. Per the germline V gene, CDR1 is SGHRS and CDR2 is YFSETQ. V lost 2 bases to trimming and J lost 2 bases; unmatched junction nucleotides: 5. The CDR3 runs to 15 residues. For the CDR3, the DNA is TGCGCCAGCAGCTTCGGCGGGGGGATTCAAGAGACCCAGTACTTC. Translated: CASSFGGGIQETQYF.

The rearrangement uses TRBV4-1 and TRBJ1-3, with a possible D match to TRBD1 (5 bases). The CDR3 covers 18 residues. The germline gives CDR1 MGHRA, CDR2 YSYEKL. The germline V and J ends were trimmed by 4 bases and 4 bases, with 23 bases remaining between them. The chain's CDR3 is CASSPGEATRSIGNTIYF. The CDR3 DNA reads TGCGCCAGCAGCCCGGGGGAGGCGACACGATCGATCGGAAACACCATATATTTT.

The chain's CDR3 is CASSQHGTGETYGYTF. In DNA form, the CDR3 reads TGTGCCAGCAGCCAACACGGGACAGGGGAAACCTATGGCTACACCTTC. The chain combines TRBV4-2 with TRBJ1-2, with 10 bases that match TRBD1. The CDR3 runs 16 residues. Germline V lookup: CDR1 LGHNA, CDR2 YNFKEQ. Trimming took 2 bases from V and 4 from J; bases not matched to a gene: 7.

The rearrangement uses TRBV7-3 and TRBJ1-2; D is perhaps TRBD1 (6 bases). With 5 bases removed from V and 2 bases from J, the gap between germline ends came to 15 bases. Germline V CDR1 and CDR2: SGHTA, FQGTGA. This CDR3 contains 15 residues. The CDR3 DNA sequence: TGTGCCAGCAGCCTTGGGCCCACAGGGAACTATGGCTACACCTTC. It encodes CASSLGPTGNYGYTF.

The genes are TRBV5-4 and TRBJ2-3; 9 nucleotides match TRBD2. Germline CDR1 and CDR2: SGHNT and YYREEE (reference sequence). The CDR3 is 15 residues long. The J segment lost 2 bases and the V segment lost 4 bases, leaving 5 bases of the junction unmatched. CDR3 DNA: TGTGCCAGCAGCAGGACTAGCGAGAACACAGATACGCAGTATTTT. The encoded protein is CASSRTSENTDTQYF.

V usage is TRBV7-2 and J usage is TRBJ1-2; a possible D gene is TRBD1 (6 bases). CDR1 and CDR2 from the germline V gene are SGHTA and FQGNSA. The CDR3 spans 13 residues. The V end lost 0 bases, the J end lost 8 bases, and 10 bases lay between the germline ends. Here the CDR3 DNA reads TGTGCCAGCAGCTTAGCTTCGGACAGAGGCTACACCTTC. Protein: CASSLASDRGYTF. The variable domain in full, with the rest retrieved from reference TRBV7-2 and TRBJ1-2, is GAGVSQSPSNKVTEKGKDVELRCDPISGHTALYWYRQSLGQGLEFLIYFQGNSAPDKSGLPSDRFSAERTGGSVSTLTIQRTQQEDSAVYLCASSLASDRGYTFGSGTRLTVV.

The chain uses TRBV4-3 and TRBJ2-7; 8 positions agree with TRBD1. This CDR3 region has 14 residues. From germline, CDR1 is LGHNA and CDR2 YSLEER. Trimming cost V 3 bases and J 4 bases; bases outside gene matches: 5. The CDR3 sequence: CASSQRTGYYEQYF. As DNA, the CDR3 is TGCGCCAGCAGCCAGAGGACAGGGTATTACGAGCAGTACTTC.

The chain carries TRBV5-4 and TRBJ1-2, with 7 bases that match TRBD1. Germline CDR1 and CDR2: SGHNT and YYREEE (reference sequence). This CDR3 contains 15 residues. Trimming removed 3 bases from V and 2 bases from J; junction bases left unmatched: 7. CDR3 DNA: TGTGCCAGCAGCTCGGAAACAGGGGCAAACTATGGCTACACCTTC. Its translation is CASSSETGANYGYTF.

The chain joins TRBV4-2 to TRBJ1-4; 7 bases are a match to TRBD1. The CDR3 loop spans 16 amino acids. V dropped 1 base and J dropped 3; count of bases not matched to a gene: 5. CDR1 LGHNA and CDR2 YNFKEQ come from the germline V gene. In nucleotides, the CDR3 is TGTGCCAGCAGCCAAGGGCCGACAGGGCCTAATGAAAAACTGTTTTTT. Encoded protein: CASSQGPTGPNEKLFF.

V and J are TRBV19 and TRBJ1-1, with 7 bases that match TRBD1. CDR3 length equals 14 residues. V lost 3 bases and J lost 7; bases outside the gene matches: 8. Germline CDR1 LNHDA, CDR2 SQIVND (reference sequence). CDR3 nucleotides: TGTGCCAGTAGTATTAGGGCCGGGGACAGTGAAGCTTTCTTT. This translates into CASSIRAGDSEAFF.

The chain has TRBV5-5 and TRBJ1-1; maybe TRBD1 (6 bases). Germline V gene sequence: CDR1 SGHKS, CDR2 YYEKEE (reference sequence). This CDR3 has 14 amino acids. Trimming took off 0 bases at V and 8 bases at J, with 14 bases between the two ends. The CDR3 loop is CASSLGAQGLEAFF. In DNA, the CDR3 is TGTGCCAGCAGCTTGGGGGCACAGGGTCTAGAAGCTTTCTTT.

The chain links TRBV28 to TRBJ2-2; possibly TRBD1 for D (5 bases). The CDR3 sequence is 16 residues long. The germline CDR1 and CDR2 sequences are MDHEN and SYDVKM. V lost 5 bases and J lost 1, with 14 bases in between. The CDR3 spells CASSPLTGRNTGELFF. The CDR3 DNA reads as TGTGCCAGCAGTCCGCTAACAGGTCGGAACACCGGGGAGCTGTTTTTT.

The chain joins TRBV7-2 to TRBJ1-6; D remains unclear. Germline V gives CDR1 SGHTA, CDR2 FQGNSA. This CDR3 spans 16 amino acids. The V end lost 2 bases, the J end lost 8 bases, and 16 bases lay between the germline ends. In DNA form, the CDR3 reads TGTGCCAGCAGCTTATGCGGGTATCCCTGTGATTCACCCCTCCACTTT. This gives the protein CASSLCGYPCDSPLHF.

The gene calls are TRBV6-6 and TRBJ2-2, with TRBD2 identical over 7 bases. The V gene's germline CDR1 is MNHNY and CDR2 SVGAGI (reference sequence). The CDR3 length is 15 residues. V dropped 7 bases and J dropped 1; count of bases not matched to a gene: 6. CDR3 amino acids: CASNRGVGNTGELFF. CDR3 coding DNA: TGTGCCAGCAATCGGGGGGTAGGGAACACCGGGGAGCTGTTTTTT.

The rearrangement joins TRBV4-3 to TRBJ2-3; TRBD1 might be the D (6 bases). Trimming took off 0 bases at V and 1 base at J, with 11 bases between the two ends. CDR3 length: 16 residues. Germline values: CDR1 LGHNA, CDR2 YSLEER. CDR3 residues: CASSQDGAGGTDTQYF. CDR3 in DNA: TGCGCCAGCAGCCAAGATGGGGCAGGGGGCACAGATACGCAGTATTTT.

J is TRBJ1-6 and V is TRBV5-6; TRBD1 matches at 9 bases. The CDR3 sequence is 16 residues long. Germline trimming cut 4 bases from V and 6 bases from J; bases unmatched to any gene: 8. Germline CDR1 and CDR2: SGHDT and YYEEEE. CDR3 sequence reads: CASSTEQGASNSPLHF. CDR3 nucleotide sequence: TGTGCCAGCAGCACAGAACAGGGGGCGAGTAATTCACCCCTCCACTTT.

The chain couples TRBV7-2 to TRBJ2-5; 11 bases match TRBD2. Looked up from germline, CDR1 is SGHTA and CDR2 is FQGNSA. The ends lost 1 base at V and 5 bases at J; junction bases unmatched: 9. The CDR3 has 17 amino acids. The CDR3 nucleotides are TGTGCCAGCAGCTTAGTCGCGGCTAGCGGGGGGAGGGAGACCCAGTACTTC. Translation gives CASSLVAASGGRETQYF.

The chain combines TRBV19 with TRBJ1-2; possible D gene TRBD1, 5 bases. The V and J ends lost 3 bases and 4 bases respectively, with 12 bases between them. The CDR3 is 14 residues long. Germline V gives CDR1 LNHDA, CDR2 SQIVND (reference sequence). CDR3 residues: CASSIQGGAYGYTF. CDR3 coding DNA: TGTGCCAGTAGTATCCAGGGCGGGGCCTATGGCTACACCTTC.

The CDR3 region has the DNA TGCGCCAGCAGCGTCAACAATGAGCAGTTCTTC. This translates into CASSVNNEQFF. This chain connects TRBV5-1 to TRBJ2-1; D not certain. V was pared by 4 bases and J by 5 bases, with 4 bases between. Per germline, CDR1 SGHRS and CDR2 YFSETQ. This CDR3 comprises 11 residues.

This chain connects TRBV27 to TRBJ1-5; D not resolved. Trimming removed 5 bases at V and 6 bases at J, with 11 bases between. This CDR3 contains 13 residues. Germline CDR1 is MNHEY and CDR2 is SMNVEV (reference sequence). For the CDR3, the DNA is TGTGCCAGCAGTGAATTCTGGGCTCAGCCCCAGCATTTT. Translation: CASSEFWAQPQHF.

The rearrangement links TRBV4-3 to TRBJ1-3; D is perhaps TRBD1 (6 bases). Looked up from germline, CDR1 is LGHNA and CDR2 is YSLEER. V was clipped by 3 bases and J by 1 base, with 7 bases between them. The CDR3 runs to 14 residues. DNA of the CDR3: TGCGCCAGCAGCCATACAGGGTCTGGAAACACCATATATTTT. It is translated as CASSHTGSGNTIYF.

The chain joins TRBV7-7 to TRBJ1-3; D is unclear. Per the germline V gene, CDR1 is SSHAT and CDR2 is FNYEAQ (reference sequence). The CDR3 extends over 15 amino acids. V lost 6 bases and J 0 bases, leaving 12 bases between the germline ends. This CDR3 is CASRLTPLSGNTIYF. DNA for the CDR3: TGTGCCAGCAGGCTGACACCGCTCTCTGGAAACACCATATATTTT.

This chain connects TRBV4-1 to TRBJ1-1, with TRBD1 as a possible D gene (6 bases). The germline V and J ends were trimmed by 4 bases and 1 base, with 16 bases remaining between them. The CDR3 has 16 amino acids. Germline loops: CDR1 MGHRA, CDR2 YSYEKL. CDR3 in DNA: TGCGCCAGCAGCCTCAGGGGCTTGGTGGGGAACACTGAAGCTTTCTTT. It codes for CASSLRGLVGNTEAFF.

V and J are TRBV2 and TRBJ2-7, with 9 positions matching TRBD1. The CDR3 runs 14 residues. Germline V gives CDR1 SNHLY, CDR2 FYNNEI. CDR3 sequence: CASRAENKGQGGYV. The CDR3 DNA reads as TGTGCCAGCAGAGCGGAGAACAAGGGACAGGGCGGTTATGTC.

With respect to this clone: An end of the junction differs from the germline gene, which may be a read error. Other nucleotide sequences from this sample produce the same CDR3. The J gene is TRBJ1-6, the V gene TRBV4-3, with a possible D match to TRBD1 (6 bases). There are 17 residues in the CDR3. Germline lookup yields CDR1 LGHNA and CDR2 YSLEER. CDR3 residues: CASSQGRTDLYNSPLHF. In nucleotides, the CDR3 is TGCGCCAGCAGCCAAGGAAGGACAGACCTTTATAATTCACCCCTACACTTT.

This sequence joins TRBV18 and TRBJ1-6, with D maybe TRBD1 (5 bases). Germline V gene data show CDR1 as KGHSH and CDR2 as LQKENI. V was clipped by 4 bases and J by 14 bases, with 15 bases between them. The CDR3 covers 13 residues. CDR3 sequence reads: CASSLGAASTLHF. DNA of the CDR3: TGTGCCAGCTCACTAGGGGCGGCTTCGACCCTCCACTTT.

The chain employs TRBV6-1 and TRBJ1-1; TRBD1 is a possible D gene (5 bases). CDR3 size: 12 residues. V lost 11 bases and J lost 3, with 13 bases in between. CDR1 is MNHNS, CDR2 SASEGT, per germline. CDR3 sequence (DNA): TGTGCCTCCCAGGGCATTGACACTGAAGCTTTCTTT. Translated, it gives CASQGIDTEAFF.

The rearrangement uses TRBV4-2 and TRBJ2-7, with D tentatively TRBD1 (5 bases). The V gene lost 2 bases and the J gene lost 6 bases, with 11 bases spanning the gap. Per germline, CDR1 LGHNA and CDR2 YNFKEQ. There are 13 residues in the CDR3. DNA for the CDR3: TGTGCCAGCAGCCAATCGACAGTTGGCGAGCAGTACTTC. Encoded protein: CASSQSTVGEQYF.

V usage is TRBV15 and J usage is TRBJ1-1; 8 bases align to TRBD1. V dropped 3 bases and J dropped 1; count of bases not matched to a gene: 4. Germline values: CDR1 LNHNV, CDR2 YYDKDF (reference sequence). CDR3 length: 15 amino acids. CDR3 in DNA: TGTGCCACCAGCAGCGACGGGACAGGGAACACTGAAGCTTTCTTT. Amino acid sequence: CATSSDGTGNTEAFF. The complete variable domain, with remaining parts taken from reference TRBV15 and TRBJ1-1, reads DAMVIQNPRYQVTQFGKPVTLSCSQTLNHNVMYWYQQKSSQAPKLLFHYYDKDFNNEADTPDNFQSRRPNTSFCFLDIRSPGLGDTAMYLCATSSDGTGNTEAFFGQGTRLTVV.

The chain employs TRBV7-3 and TRBJ2-5; 9 nucleotides line up with TRBD2. Germline CDR1 is SGHTA and CDR2 is FQGTGA. Trimming cost V 1 base and J 5 bases; bases outside gene matches: 5. There are 15 residues in the CDR3. CDR3 loop: CASSLRASGVETQYF. For the CDR3, the DNA is TGTGCCAGCAGCTTAAGGGCTAGCGGGGTGGAGACCCAGTACTTC.

The chain is built from TRBV30 and TRBJ2-1; 10 bases fit TRBD2. This CDR3 is 14 amino acids long. The V segment lost 4 bases and the J segment 4 bases; nucleotides outside the gene matches: 4. From germline, CDR1 is GTSNPN and CDR2 SVGIG (reference sequence). The CDR3 sequence: CAWTRTSGYNEQFF. CDR3 DNA: TGTGCCTGGACCCGGACTAGCGGATACAATGAGCAGTTCTTC.

In nucleotides, the CDR3 is TGTGCCAGCTCACCCAGGGTAGGGCACAATCAGCCCCAGCATTTT. Translated, it gives CASSPRVGHNQPQHF. The chain combines TRBV18 with TRBJ1-5, with a possible D match to TRBD1 (5 bases). Per germline, CDR1 KGHSH and CDR2 LQKENI. V was cut by 3 bases and J by 3 bases, with 12 bases left in between. The CDR3 extends over 15 amino acids.